This TCR beta chain came from a study of blood T cell repertoires in COVID-19. Study-level information: The origin of the acute and convalescent COVID-19 samples was the United States, Italy and Spain. Sample material is recorded as cDNA or gDNA derived from T cells, B-cell-depleted T cells, or PBMCs.

Authors' data handling: Reference gene primer amplification in the assay estimated nucleated cell counts. Sequencing used immunoSEQ multiplex PCR; TCRdb keeps in-frame clones, though not all of them. The V and J calls and the clone size are those of that table, but D and trimming were determined from the DNA. The sample includes roughly 71,000 clones, roughly 80% of them seen just once. Per the germline V gene, CDR1 is SGHTA and CDR2 is FQGTGA. This CDR3 spans 16 amino acids. J gave up 3 bases and V 2 bases, and 8 bases lay outside the gene matches. Sequencing input: peripheral blood. The rearrangement uses TRBV7-3 and TRBJ1-2; 8 nucleotides align to TRBD1. This clonotype originated in a woman of 80 years or more with acute or convalescent COVID-19. CDR3 sequence: CASSLGSQGGYYGYTF. Written as DNA, the CDR3 is TGTGCCAGCAGCTTAGGGTCACAGGGGGGATACTATGGCTACACCTTC.